The source of this T cell receptor beta chain is a study of blood T cell repertoires in COVID-19. Whole-study context: Spain, Italy and the United States supplied samples that represented acute and convalescent COVID-19.

Produced via immunoSEQ multiplex PCR; TCRdb's table is partial and in-frame only. The sample comprises 150,000 to 190,000 clones, 76% of which are singletons, and more than 3% rests with the top ten. V was pared by 10 bases and J by 2 bases, with 11 bases of the junction left unmatched. This CDR3 has 14 amino acids. Germline V lookup: CDR1 MNHEY, CDR2 SVGAGI. V usage is TRBV6-5 and J usage is TRBJ2-7; 7 bases map to TRBD2. The sample consisted of peripheral blood. The sequence was obtained from a woman over 75 with acute or convalescent COVID-19. CDR3 coding DNA: TGTGCCATCACCCGGGAGGCAGAGACCTACGAGCAGTACTTC. Protein sequence: CAITREAETYEQYF.